The T cell receptor (beta chain) described here comes from a study of metastatic and nonmetastatic thyroid tumors. This clone is labeled medium-sized. TCRdb re-analyzed the PCR reads through MiXCR. The sample shows over 10,000 clones, 25% to 35% of them seen only once. There were no patients who had received any treatment before thyroid surgery. This sequence was found in a female donor with papillary thyroid cancer or a benign thyroid nodule (not recorded which). Some clones in this sample may be carry-over from other donors' samples. Sequences were obtained from tumor tissue.

The CDR3, as DNA: TGTGCCAGCAGCGTCCGGGACACCTACACAGATACGCAGTATTTT. This translates into CASSVRDTYTDTQYF. This chain joins TRBV9 and TRBJ2-3, with D possibly TRBD1 on 6 matching bases. V lost 2 bases and J 2 bases, leaving 12 bases between the germline ends. The CDR3 totals 15 residues. CDR1 is SGDLS, CDR2 YYNGEE, per germline.